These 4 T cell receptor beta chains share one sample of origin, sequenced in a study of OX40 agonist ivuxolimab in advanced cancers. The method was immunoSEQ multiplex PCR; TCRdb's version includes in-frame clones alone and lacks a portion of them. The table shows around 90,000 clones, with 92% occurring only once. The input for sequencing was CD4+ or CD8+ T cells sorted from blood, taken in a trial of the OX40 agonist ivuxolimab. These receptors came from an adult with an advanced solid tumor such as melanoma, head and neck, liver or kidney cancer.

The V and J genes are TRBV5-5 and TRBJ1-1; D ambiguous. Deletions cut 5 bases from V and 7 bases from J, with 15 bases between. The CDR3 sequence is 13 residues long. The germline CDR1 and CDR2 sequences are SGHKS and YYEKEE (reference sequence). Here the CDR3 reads CASRNLARSEAFF. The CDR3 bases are TGTGCCAGCAGGAACTTAGCACGGAGTGAAGCTTTCTTT.

CDR3 protein: CASSRRQGEETQYF. CDR3 nucleotides: TGTGCCAGCAGCCGCCGGCAAGGGGAAGAGACCCAGTACTTC. V and J are TRBV6-4 and TRBJ2-5, with a tentative D call TRBD1 (5 bases). Germline CDR1 MRHNA, CDR2 SNTAGT. Trimming pared 6 bases from V and 3 bases from J, leaving 14 bases between. The CDR3 is made up of 14 amino acids.

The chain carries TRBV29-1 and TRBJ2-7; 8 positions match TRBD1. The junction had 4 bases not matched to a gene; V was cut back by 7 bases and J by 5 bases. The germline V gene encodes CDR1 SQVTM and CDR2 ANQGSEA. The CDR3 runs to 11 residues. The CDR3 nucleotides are TGCAGCGCCGACAGGGGTCACGAGCAGTACTTC. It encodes CSADRGHEQYF.

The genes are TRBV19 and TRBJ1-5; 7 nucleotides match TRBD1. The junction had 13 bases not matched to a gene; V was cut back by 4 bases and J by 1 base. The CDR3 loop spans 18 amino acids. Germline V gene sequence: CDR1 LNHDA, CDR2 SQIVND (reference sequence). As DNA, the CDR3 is TGTGCCAGTAGTAATCTCCGGGACAGCTTCGTCAGCAATCAGCCCCAGCATTTT. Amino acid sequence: CASSNLRDSFVSNQPQHF.